Below, 12 T cell receptor beta chains from the same sample are listed, as sequenced in a study of shared clonotypes between healthy human individuals. Positively selected for CCR7, the CD45RO-negative cells used as naive CD8 cells excluded terminally differentiated effector memory CD45RA+ cells. This table comes from immunoSEQ multiplex PCR, and its TCRdb copy is limited to in-frame clones, with some not included. The sample lists about 1,900,000 clones; less than 95% were seen once. The sequenced sample consisted of naive CD8+ T cells sorted from blood. Receptors originate from a man younger than 35 in good health.

This clone has a single count. For the CDR3, the DNA is TGTGCCAGCAGTTACTCGGGGGGGGAGGCCTCCTACGAGCAGTACTTC. Translating gives CASSYSGGEASYEQYF. This chain links TRBV6-5 with TRBJ2-7, with 7 bases aligning to TRBD2. The CDR3 has 16 amino acids. Germline values: CDR1 MNHEY, CDR2 SVGAGI. Trimming removed 0 bases from V and 0 bases from J; junction bases left unmatched: 5.

About this clone itself: Other DNA sequences of this sample code for an identical CDR3. V is TRBV5-1 and J is TRBJ2-7, with unresolved D. CDR1 is SGHRS and CDR2 is YFSETQ in the germline V gene. This CDR3 spans 14 amino acids. V dropped 0 bases and J dropped 2 bases, with 9 bases sitting between them. The chain's CDR3 is CASSLGLGTYEQYF. CDR3 DNA sequence: TGCGCCAGCAGCTTGGGGCTGGGAACCTACGAGCAGTACTTC.

A remark on this clone: In the same sample, other DNA sequences code for this CDR3. The CDR3 nucleotides are TGCGCCAGCAGTGAAGGTGGCGAAGCTTTCTTT. Its protein is CASSEGGEAFF. The rearrangement uses TRBV10-2 and TRBJ1-1; D is unclear. The germline V gene has CDR1 WSHSY and CDR2 SAAADI. With 3 bases removed from V and 8 bases from J, the gap between germline ends came to 7 bases. The CDR3 sequence is 11 residues long.

The rearrangement joins TRBV6-5 to TRBJ2-7; 7 bases are shared with TRBD2. V dropped 1 base and J dropped 5; count of bases not matched to a gene: 8. Germline assignment: CDR1 MNHEY and CDR2 SVGAGI. The CDR3 runs 15 residues. The chain's CDR3 is CASSYWQGGYDEQYF. The CDR3 coding sequence is TGTGCCAGCAGTTACTGGCAGGGAGGGTATGACGAGCAGTACTTC.

The chain recombines TRBV5-6 with TRBJ1-2; D call uncertain. The length of the CDR3 is 13 residues. The ends were cut back, 0 bases at V and 4 bases at J, with 7 bases in the middle. From germline, CDR1 is SGHDT and CDR2 YYEEEE. CDR3 DNA: TGTGCCAGCAGCTTGGAACAGAGCTATGGCTACACCTTC. Amino acids: CASSLEQSYGYTF.

The CDR3 loop reads CASSHTSNGNQPQHF. Written as DNA, the CDR3 is TGTGCCAGCAGCCACACCTCGAACGGCAATCAGCCCCAGCATTTT. The chain carries TRBV6-7 and TRBJ1-5; the D is unclear. TRBV6-7 is an ORF; its function is uncertain. V shed 6 bases and J shed 2 bases, with 14 bases lying between them. This CDR3 spans 15 amino acids.

Notes on this clone: Other DNA sequences in the same sample also yield this CDR3. The rearrangement joins TRBV5-6 to TRBJ2-7; D might be TRBD2 (5 bases). CDR1 and CDR2 (germline): SGHDT, YYEEEE. The CDR3 consists of 14 residues. The V gene lost 2 bases and the J gene lost 0 bases, with 9 bases spanning the gap. CDR3 DNA: TGTGCCAGCAGCTTCCGGGGTCTCTCCTACGAGCAGTACTTC. Translation: CASSFRGLSYEQYF.

This CDR3 reads CASSQGLGNNYGYTF. The CDR3 DNA reads as TGCGCCAGCAGCCAGGGCCTTGGGAATAACTATGGCTACACCTTC. The V gene is TRBV4-3, the J gene TRBJ1-2; D ambiguous. The V gene lost 3 bases and the J gene lost 1 base, with 12 bases spanning the gap. The CDR3 spans 15 residues. Germline lookup yields CDR1 LGHNA and CDR2 YSLEER.

V is TRBV19 and J is TRBJ2-7, with 11 bases fitting TRBD2. Trimming removed 1 base from V and 5 bases from J; junction bases left unmatched: 4. This CDR3 is built from 15 residues. Germline CDR1 is LNHDA and CDR2 is SQIVND (reference sequence). As DNA, the CDR3 is TGTGCCAGTAGTATAGGGCTAGCGGGAGGCAACGAGCAGTACTTC. This translates into CASSIGLAGGNEQYF. Supplemented by reference TRBV19 and TRBJ2-7, the full variable domain reads DGGITQSPKYLFRKEGQNVTLSCEQNLNHDAMYWYRQDPGQGLRLIYYSQIVNDFQKGDIAEGYSVSREKKESFPLTVTSAQKNPTAFYLCASSIGLAGGNEQYFGPGTRLTVT.

CDR3 nucleotides: TGTGCCAGCAGTTTAGCGGGGGGGGTCACAGATACGCAGTATTTT. It yields the protein CASSLAGGVTDTQYF. The chain links TRBV27 to TRBJ2-3; TRBD2 matches 9 bases. The CDR3 loop spans 15 amino acids. Germline assignment: CDR1 MNHEY and CDR2 SMNVEV (reference sequence). V lost 2 bases and J lost 2; bases outside the gene matches: 2.

This clone was counted a single time. V and J are TRBV9 and TRBJ2-7; 7 positions agree with TRBD2. CDR3 length equals 15 residues. The germline gives CDR1 SGDLS, CDR2 YYNGEE. The ends lost 0 bases at V and 4 bases at J; junction bases unmatched: 7. CDR3 protein: CASSVGGGARYEQYF. The CDR3 DNA sequence: TGTGCCAGCAGCGTAGGGGGAGGGGCGAGGTACGAGCAGTACTTC.

This chain's CDR3 is CASSSGDSNQPQHF. The CDR3 nucleotides read TGTGCCAGCAGTTCGGGAGATAGCAATCAGCCCCAGCATTTT. V gene TRBV28 combines with J gene TRBJ1-5; D remains unclear. The ends were cut back, 4 bases at V and 0 bases at J, with 7 bases in the middle. The germline V gene has CDR1 MDHEN and CDR2 SYDVKM. This CDR3 spans 14 amino acids.